This is a list of T cell receptor beta chains from one sample in a study of OX40 agonist ivuxolimab in advanced cancers. TCRdb keeps only in-frame clones here, not all; method: immunoSEQ multiplex PCR. Seen here are about 17,000 clones, over 70% observed once, and the top ten hold roughly 34%. Source: CD4+ or CD8+ T cells sorted from blood, taken in a trial of the OX40 agonist ivuxolimab. Every receptor here comes from an adult with an advanced solid tumor such as melanoma, head and neck, liver or kidney cancer. CDR3s include the opening cysteine and the closing phenylalanine or tryptophan. D genes are given only for firm matches. Not every row has a clone size; where given, it reads once, few, many or a size class.

>NA|TRBV9|TRBD2|TRBJ2-1
TGTGCCAGCAGCGCAGCGACTAGCATTGTTTTCAATGAGCAGTTCTTC
CASSAATSIVFNEQFF
>NA|TRBV5-6|NA|TRBJ2-7
TGTGCCAGCAGTGTCGGCACGGCCTACGAGCAGTACTTC
CASSVGTAYEQYF
>NA|TRBV6-6|TRBD2|TRBJ2-1
TGTGCCAGCTGTCTAGCGGGGAACAATGAGCAGTTCTTC
CASCLAGNNEQFF
>NA|TRBV2|NA|TRBJ2-1
TGTGCCAGCAGTGTATTGGGCGATGAGCAGTTCTTC
CASSVLGDEQFF
>NA|TRBV27|TRBD1|TRBJ2-1
TGTGCCAGCAGTCCGGGACAGGGGACATATGAGCAGTTCTTC
CASSPGQGTYEQFF
>NA|TRBV5-1|NA|TRBJ2-7
TGCGCCAGCAGCTCCGTCCCGGGACACGGGAACTACGAGCAGTACTTC
CASSSVPGHGNYEQYF
>NA|TRBV9|TRBD2|TRBJ2-1
TGTGCCAGCAGTCTGGCGGGAGTAGCCGATGAGCAGTTCTTC
CASSLAGVADEQFF
>NA|TRBV28|TRBD2|TRBJ2-7
TGTGCCAGCAGCCCCGGGACTAGCGGGAGCAACGAGCAGTACTTC
CASSPGTSGSNEQYF
>NA|TRBV4-1|TRBD2|TRBJ2-5
TGCGCCAGCAGCCCCGCCGAGACTAGCGGGAATCAGGAGACCCAGTACTTC
CASSPAETSGNQETQYF
>once|TRBV28|NA|TRBJ1-5
TGTGCCAGCAGTTTTCCGGACCCGACAGTAAACAATCAGCCCCAGCATTTT
CASSFPDPTVNNQPQHF
>NA|TRBV19|NA|TRBJ1-5
TGTGCCAGTACCTGGGGGGAGCTAAGCAATCAGCCCCAGCATTTT
CASTWGELSNQPQHF
>NA|TRBV4-1|NA|TRBJ2-7
TGCGCCAGCAGCCAAGGGGTGATCCCTGCAACCTACGAGCAGTACTTC
CASSQGVIPATYEQYF
>NA|TRBV23-1|NA|TRBJ2-1
TGCGCCAGCAACCTGTCGAGGACCTACAATGAGCAGTTCTTC
CASNLSRTYNEQFF
>medium-sized|TRBV9|NA|TRBJ1-1
TGTGCCAGCAGCTTTGGGGGCATTGGTGAAGCTTTCTTT
CASSFGGIGEAFF
>NA|TRBV27|NA|TRBJ2-1
TGTGCCAGCAGTTCTGGGGATAGCTCCTACAATGAGCAGTTCTTC
CASSSGDSSYNEQFF
>NA|TRBV29-1|TRBD2|TRBJ2-7
TGCAGCGCCGAGGGGCTAGCGGACTACGAGCAGTACTTC
CSAEGLADYEQYF
>NA|TRBV25-1|NA|TRBJ2-7
TGTGCCAGCAGTGGACAGGAGGAGGGCTACGAGCAGTACTTC
CASSGQEEGYEQYF
>NA|TRBV7-6|TRBD1|TRBJ2-3
TGTGCCAGCAGCCGGACAGGGGGCGAAAGAGATACGCAGTATTTT
CASSRTGGERDTQYF
>NA|TRBV9|NA|TRBJ2-1
TGTGCCAGCAGCGAGGGCGGGCGGGGGCATGAGCAGTTCTTC
CASSEGGRGHEQFF
>NA|TRBV5-1|NA|TRBJ2-1
TGCGCCAGCAGCTACACTAGCGGGACAGGGAGTGAGCAGTTCTTC
CASSYTSGTGSEQFF
>NA|TRBV7-8|NA|TRBJ2-7
TGTGCCAGCAGCTTAGGGGCGTATAACTCCTACGAGCAGTACTTC
CASSLGAYNSYEQYF
>few|TRBV5-6|TRBD2|TRBJ2-7
TGTGCCAGCAGCTTGGGACTAGCGGGAGGGCCATACGAGCAGTACTTC
CASSLGLAGGPYEQYF
>NA|TRBV7-8|NA|TRBJ1-2
TGTGCCAGCAGCCAACCTGGGGGTTCCTATGGCTACACCTTC
CASSQPGGSYGYTF
>NA|TRBV28|TRBD2|TRBJ2-3
TGTGCCAGCAGCCTTATCGTCGCTAGCGGGAGTACAGATACGCAGTATTTT
CASSLIVASGSTDTQYF
>NA|TRBV25-1|NA|TRBJ2-2
TGTGCCAGCAGTGAAAGTACCGGGGAGCTGTTTTTT
CASSESTGELFF
>few|TRBV27|NA|TRBJ1-1
TGTGCCAGCAGTTATGGGGGGCAAGCTTTCTTT
CASSYGGQAFF
>NA|TRBV27|TRBD1|TRBJ2-1
TGTGCCAGCAGGAGAACAGGGGGCACCTACAATGAGCAGTTCTTC
CASRRTGGTYNEQFF
>NA|TRBV18|NA|TRBJ1-3
TGTGCCAGCTCACTAGACGGGAACTCTGGAAACACCATATATTTT
CASSLDGNSGNTIYF
>NA|TRBV9|NA|TRBJ2-2
TGTGCCAGCAGCGTTCTACAGGACCACCGGGAGCTGTTTTTT
CASSVLQDHRELFF
>NA|TRBV7-8|TRBD1|TRBJ2-1
TGTGCCAGCAGCTTACGGGGACAGGGGGGTGAGCAGTTCTTC
CASSLRGQGGEQFF
>once|TRBV6-1|TRBD2|TRBJ2-1
TGTGCCAGCAGTGATCCACTTTCGGGACTAGCTGGTGTCAATGAGCAGTTCTTC
CASSDPLSGLAGVNEQFF
>NA|TRBV7-9|TRBD1|TRBJ1-4
TGTGCCAGCAGCTTAAACCGACAGGGGGCAATTGGGGAAAAACTGTTTTTT
CASSLNRQGAIGEKLFF
>NA|TRBV5-6|NA|TRBJ2-3
TGTGCCAGCAGCTTGAGGTATATTAGCACAGATACGCAGTATTTT
CASSLRYISTDTQYF
>NA|TRBV4-3|TRBD2|TRBJ2-7
TGCGCCAGCAGCCAGATAGCGGGAAATCTCGGCGAGCAGTACTTC
CASSQIAGNLGEQYF
>NA|TRBV19|TRBD2|TRBJ2-7
TGTGCCAGTAGTATTGCGGGGGGCCCCTACGAGCAGTACTTC
CASSIAGGPYEQYF
>NA|TRBV9|TRBD2|TRBJ2-5
TGTGCCAGCAGCGTAGTCCAGGGAGGGCAAGAGACCCAGTACTTC
CASSVVQGGQETQYF
>NA|TRBV19|NA|TRBJ1-1
TGTGCCAGTAGTACGCCTCGGGAGGGTAGGATGAACACTGAAGCTTTCTTT
CASSTPREGRMNTEAFF
>NA|TRBV9|NA|TRBJ2-1
TGTGCCAGCAGCGTAGTTGCAAACACCTACAATGAGCAGTTCTTC
CASSVVANTYNEQFF
>NA|TRBV7-3|NA|TRBJ2-2
TGTGCCAGCAGCTTATTCGGTACCGGGGAGCTGTTTTTT
CASSLFGTGELFF
>NA|TRBV5-5|TRBD1|TRBJ2-7
TGTGCCAGCAGCTTGACAGGGGGCCCGGACGAGCAGTACTTC
CASSLTGGPDEQYF
>NA|TRBV9|TRBD2|TRBJ2-7
TGTGCCAGCAGCCCCCGTCCCGCGGGAGGGTTCTACGAGCAGTACTTC
CASSPRPAGGFYEQYF
>NA|TRBV7-6|NA|TRBJ1-3
TGTGCCAGCAGCTTAGTAGGGGCTAACGGAAACACCATATATTTT
CASSLVGANGNTIYF
>few|TRBV4-2|NA|TRBJ1-2
TGTGCCAGCAGCCAAGAGGCCGGCGGCTACACCTTC
CASSQEAGGYTF
>NA|TRBV4-3|NA|TRBJ1-2
TGCGCCAGCAGCCGATTACTTGCTAACGATGGCTACACCTTC
CASSRLLANDGYTF
>NA|TRBV6-1|TRBD2|TRBJ2-7
TGTGCCCTTCTAGCGGGAGGGACCTACGAGCAGTACTTC
CALLAGGTYEQYF
>NA|TRBV7-8|NA|TRBJ1-2
TGTGCCAGCAGCTTCCCAGGTGTAGCCTATGGCTACACCTTC
CASSFPGVAYGYTF
>NA|TRBV2|TRBD1|TRBJ2-7
TGTGCCAGCAGTCAATATACAGGGGGAGGCTACGAGCAGTACTTC
CASSQYTGGGYEQYF
>NA|TRBV7-9|NA|TRBJ1-2
TGTGCCAGCAGCCAAGACAGATACTATGGCTACACCTTC
CASSQDRYYGYTF
>NA|TRBV5-6|NA|TRBJ2-7
TGTGCCAGCAGCTCCAACTACGAGCAGTACTTC
CASSSNYEQYF
>once|TRBV11-3|TRBD2|TRBJ2-1
TGTGCCAGCAGCTTAAGAACTAGCGGGAGCGGTAATGAGCAGTTCTTC
CASSLRTSGSGNEQFF
>NA|TRBV4-2|NA|TRBJ1-2
TGTGCCAGCAGCCAAGAATTTTACAGCGCTAACTATGGCTACACCTTC
CASSQEFYSANYGYTF
>NA|TRBV27|TRBD1|TRBJ2-7
TGTGCCAGCAGTCTGACAGGGGGTGGCTACGAGCAGTACTTC
CASSLTGGGYEQYF
>NA|TRBV19|NA|TRBJ2-5
TGTGCCAGTAGTGACGCTGCGGTCCAAGAGACCCAGTACTTC
CASSDAAVQETQYF
>NA|TRBV4-3|TRBD1|TRBJ2-5
TGCGCCAGCAGCCAGGACAGGGTGCGTGAGACCCAGTACTTC
CASSQDRVRETQYF
>medium-sized|TRBV28|TRBD1|TRBJ2-7
TGTGCCAGCAGTGGCTCCGGGACAGGAGTCTACGAGCAGTACTTC
CASSGSGTGVYEQYF
>NA|TRBV18|TRBD2|TRBJ2-1
TGTGCCAGCTCACGGACTAGCGGGAGGCCTCAGCAGTTCTTC
CASSRTSGRPQQFF
>NA|TRBV29-1|NA|TRBJ2-5
TGCAGCGTTGAAGATCGACTTATAGAAGAGACCCAGTACTTC
CSVEDRLIEETQYF
>NA|TRBV9|NA|TRBJ2-1
TGTGCCAGCAGCGTAGAAATCGATAATGAGCAGTTCTTC
CASSVEIDNEQFF
>NA|TRBV30|NA|TRBJ1-1
TGTGCCTGGAGGGGGGGCACTGAAGCTTTCTTT
CAWRGGTEAFF
>NA|TRBV4-3|TRBD2|TRBJ2-1
TGCGCCAGCAGCCAACCAACTAGCGGGACCTACAATGAGCAGTTCTTC
CASSQPTSGTYNEQFF